The 17 T cell receptor beta chains below were found in one sample sequenced in a study of CD8+ T cells in alopecia areata. It was cDNA, reverse transcribed from extracted RNA, that served as the sequencing template. Measured with immunoSEQ multiplex PCR; TCRdb has only the in-frame clones, and not every one. This sample has roughly 130,000 clones, with over 50% found just once. This specimen consisted of CD4+ T cells sorted from blood, obtained at week 0. All receptors derive from a human donor with alopecia areata.

J is TRBJ2-1 and V is TRBV4-1, with D possibly TRBD2 on 5 matching bases. Deletions cut 1 base from V and 5 bases from J, with 12 bases between. The CDR3 contains 15 residues. Germline V gene lookup returns CDR1 MGHRA and CDR2 YSYEKL. The CDR3 coding sequence is TGCGCCAGCAGCCAAGGAACCTGGACTGACAATGAGCAGTTCTTC. It translates to CASSQGTWTDNEQFF.

The V gene is TRBV7-2, the J gene TRBJ2-3, with a tentative D call TRBD2 (6 bases). Trimming cost V 3 bases and J 6 bases, with 13 bases left between them. The CDR3 is made up of 14 amino acids. CDR1 SGHTA and CDR2 FQGNSA come from the germline V gene. For the CDR3, the DNA is TGTGCCAGCAGCTTGGGTAGCGGACATGATACGCAGTATTTT. As protein: CASSLGSGHDTQYF.

The J gene is TRBJ2-5, the V gene TRBV6-5; D ambiguous. CDR1 and CDR2 (germline): MNHEY, SVGAGI. V was shortened by 6 bases and J by 0 bases, with 14 bases between the two germline ends. The CDR3 loop spans 15 amino acids. The CDR3 region has the DNA TGTGCCAGCAGGAAGCAGTTGTCGTACCAAGAGACCCAGTACTTC. Translating gives CASRKQLSYQETQYF.

This CDR3 reads CASSLGADTEAFF. CDR3 coding DNA: TGCGCCAGCAGCTTGGGGGCGGATACTGAAGCTTTCTTT. The V gene is TRBV5-1, the J gene TRBJ1-1; D remains unclear. The V gene's germline CDR1 is SGHRS and CDR2 YFSETQ. CDR3 length: 13 amino acids. V lost 0 bases and J lost 5, with 8 bases in between.

V gene TRBV7-2 combines with J gene TRBJ1-2; D might be TRBD1 (5 bases). Germline-derived CDR1 and CDR2 are SGHTA and FQGNSA. This CDR3 is built from 12 residues. Trimming pared 4 bases from V and 10 bases from J, leaving 13 bases between. The CDR3 sequence: CASSSDTAVYTF. The CDR3 bases are TGTGCCAGCAGCTCGGACACCGCTGTCTACACCTTC.

This clone was seen more than once but under ten times. The chain couples TRBV19 to TRBJ2-3; D is ambiguous. The ends were cut back, 2 bases at V and 3 bases at J, with 12 bases in the middle. Germline V gene sequence: CDR1 LNHDA, CDR2 SQIVND (reference sequence). The CDR3 has 15 residues. CDR3 bases: TGTGCCAGTAGTATATTCGGCCCTGCTACAGATACGCAGTATTTT. The encoded protein is CASSIFGPATDTQYF.

The chain has TRBV10-3 and TRBJ2-4; perhaps D is TRBD1 or TRBD2 (5 bases each). The germline CDR1 and CDR2 sequences are ENHRY and SYGVKD. The CDR3 contains 14 residues. V was trimmed by 3 bases and J by 8 bases, leaving 14 bases between them. The DNA of the CDR3 is TGTGCCATCAGTGAACAGCGTATGGGGGACATTCAGTACTTC. Its translation: CAISEQRMGDIQYF.

This chain joins TRBV15 and TRBJ1-1, with D perhaps TRBD1 (5 bases). From germline, CDR1 is LNHNV and CDR2 YYDKDF (reference sequence). CDR3 size: 17 residues. The V end lost 3 bases, the J end lost 0 bases, and 17 bases lay between the germline ends. The CDR3: CATSSRDRGSVNTEAFF. CDR3 bases: TGTGCCACCAGCAGCCGCGATCGGGGGAGTGTGAACACTGAAGCTTTCTTT.

The sample holds one count of this clone. The V gene is TRBV7-9, the J gene TRBJ2-7; D is possibly TRBD1 (6 bases). The CDR3 is made up of 13 amino acids. V lost 4 bases, J lost 6 bases, and 13 bases lay in between. Germline CDR1 reads SEHNR; CDR2 reads FQNEAQ (reference sequence). CDR3 residues: CASSYRDTGEQYF. CDR3 in DNA: TGTGCCAGCAGCTACAGGGATACTGGCGAGCAGTACTTC.

This clone was seen a few times. The chain combines TRBV19 with TRBJ1-2; D unclear. The length of the CDR3 is 14 residues. V was shortened by 3 bases and J by 4 bases, with 12 bases between the two germline ends. Germline CDR1 is LNHDA and CDR2 is SQIVND (reference sequence). CDR3 protein: CASSIGLQLYGYTF. In DNA, the CDR3 is TGTGCCAGTAGTATTGGACTTCAGCTCTATGGCTACACCTTC. Full variable domain (remainder filled in from reference TRBV19 and TRBJ1-2): DGGITQSPKYLFRKEGQNVTLSCEQNLNHDAMYWYRQDPGQGLRLIYYSQIVNDFQKGDIAEGYSVSREKKESFPLTVTSAQKNPTAFYLCASSIGLQLYGYTFGSGTRLTVV.

This clone was counted only a few times. The chain couples TRBV28 to TRBJ2-5, with 11 bases matching TRBD2. The CDR3 loop spans 15 amino acids. Trimming at V came to 5 bases and at J to 3 bases, leaving 5 bases not matched to a gene. Germline lookup yields CDR1 MDHEN and CDR2 SYDVKM. The CDR3 loop reads CASSARLAGKETQYF. The CDR3 DNA follows: TGTGCCAGCAGTGCCAGACTAGCGGGGAAAGAGACCCAGTACTTC.

The chain carries TRBV7-2 and TRBJ1-2; D call uncertain. The CDR3 totals 13 residues. In germline, CDR1 is SGHTA, CDR2 FQGNSA. Trimming took 0 bases from V and 4 from J, leaving 6 bases between them. Here the CDR3 reads CASSLARFYGYTF. The DNA for the CDR3 is TGTGCCAGCAGCTTAGCCAGGTTCTATGGCTACACCTTC.

The genes are TRBV19 and TRBJ2-2, with 7 bases fitting TRBD2. This CDR3 region has 18 residues. Germline V gives CDR1 LNHDA, CDR2 SQIVND (reference sequence). The V and J ends lost 2 bases and 3 bases, in that order; junction bases with no gene match: 12. The CDR3 is CASSILGQSGEYTGELFF. The CDR3 DNA reads as TGTGCCAGTAGTATATTGGGTCAGAGCGGGGAATACACCGGGGAGCTGTTTTTT.

V is TRBV5-1 and J is TRBJ1-2; tentatively, D is TRBD1 (6 bases). The CDR3 sequence is 13 residues long. V gave up 4 bases and J gave up 4 bases, with 11 bases separating them. CDR1 and CDR2 from the germline V gene are SGHRS and YFSETQ. CDR3 sequence reads: CASSEKQGYGYTF. The DNA for the CDR3 is TGCGCCAGCAGCGAAAAACAGGGCTATGGCTACACCTTC.

The CDR3 here is CASTPGAGGDTIYF. CDR3 nucleotide sequence: TGTGCCAGCACCCCGGGGGCGGGAGGAGACACCATATATTTT. The genes are TRBV9 and TRBJ1-3; a weak D match, TRBD1 (6 bases). V was clipped by 6 bases and J by 8 bases, with 18 bases between them. The CDR3 has 14 residues. Germline CDR1 reads SGDLS; CDR2 reads YYNGEE.

This sequence joins TRBV25-1 and TRBJ2-1; TRBD1 or TRBD2 may be the D gene (6 bases each). In germline, CDR1 is MGHDK, CDR2 SYGVNS. Trimming cost V 6 bases and J 4 bases, with 10 bases left between them. CDR3 length: 13 residues. The CDR3 here is CASRGGNYNEQFF. The CDR3 region has the DNA TGTGCCAGCAGGGGGGGCAATTACAATGAGCAGTTCTTC. Full variable domain (outside the CDR3, taken from reference TRBV25-1 and TRBJ2-1): EADIYQTPRYLVIGTGKKITLECSQTMGHDKMYWYQQDPGMELHLIHYSYGVNSTEKGDLSSESTVSRIRTEHFPLTLESARPSHTSQYLCASRGGNYNEQFFGPGTRLTVL.

This clone was seen only a few times. The chain recombines TRBV18 with TRBJ2-6; D not resolved. The CDR3 extends over 17 amino acids. The V end lost 0 bases, the J end lost 0 bases, and 9 bases lay between the germline ends. Germline V lookup: CDR1 KGHSH, CDR2 LQKENI. This CDR3 reads CASSPPGRDSGANVLTF. DNA of the CDR3: TGTGCCAGCTCACCACCAGGACGAGACTCTGGGGCCAACGTCCTGACTTTC.